One and the same sample provided the 6 T cell receptor beta chains below, sequenced in a study of blood T cell repertoires in COVID-19. Profiled with immunoSEQ multiplex PCR; TCRdb holds only in-frame clones, not every one. This sample has 160,000 or so clones, with about 87% found just once. Sequenced sample: peripheral blood. Receptors were obtained from a woman aged 60 to 75 who had recovered from COVID-19.

CDR3 sequence reads: CASRGTVQETQYF. CDR3 DNA sequence: TGTGCCAGCAGGGGGACAGTTCAAGAGACCCAGTACTTC. V is TRBV6-5 and J is TRBJ2-5; 7 nucleotides line up with TRBD1. This CDR3 region has 13 residues. The junction had 3 bases not matched to a gene; V was cut back by 6 bases and J by 2 bases. The germline V gene has CDR1 MNHEY and CDR2 SVGAGI.

The chain employs TRBV27 and TRBJ2-7; the D gene is possibly TRBD1 (5 bases). From germline, CDR1 is MNHEY and CDR2 SMNVEV (reference sequence). Trimming took off 5 bases at V and 3 bases at J, with 14 bases between the two ends. The length of the CDR3 is 14 residues. CDR3 nucleotide sequence: TGTGCCAGCAGTCCGCAGGGCCCACTCTACGAGCAGTACTTC. Protein sequence: CASSPQGPLYEQYF.

In nucleotides, the CDR3 is TGTGCCAGCAGCTTGGACTGGTCGAACACTGAAGCTTTCTTT. Translating gives CASSLDWSNTEAFF. The gene calls are TRBV5-4 and TRBJ1-1; D is undetermined. This CDR3 has 14 amino acids. Germline assignment: CDR1 SGHNT and CDR2 YYREEE (reference sequence). V was clipped by 0 bases and J by 1 base, with 7 bases between them.

The V gene is TRBV4-2, the J gene TRBJ2-5; tentative D call: TRBD1 (6 bases). Germline V gives CDR1 LGHNA, CDR2 YNFKEQ. The V end lost 0 bases, the J end lost 4 bases, and 9 bases lay between the germline ends. This CDR3 comprises 14 residues. CDR3 DNA sequence: TGTGCCAGCAGCCAAGATAAGGGGGTAGAGACCCAGTACTTC. Translation gives CASSQDKGVETQYF.

Points on this clone: The junction shows a germline mismatch at one end, possibly a read error. The chain is built from TRBV28 and TRBJ2-1; 9 nucleotides agree with TRBD2. CDR1 MDHEN and CDR2 SYDVKM come from the germline V gene. The CDR3 is made up of 14 amino acids. The chain's CDR3 is CASNLAGAYNEQFF. The CDR3 coding sequence is TGTGCCAGCAATTTAGCGGGGGCCTACAATGAGCAGTTCTTC.

This chain uses TRBV5-1 with TRBJ2-1, with 8 bases lining up with TRBD1. Trimming cost V 1 base and J 6 bases; bases outside gene matches: 9. Germline CDR1 is SGHRS and CDR2 is YFSETQ. The CDR3 is 16 residues long. The CDR3 is CASSLTGGLLVNEQFF. CDR3 sequence (DNA): TGCGCCAGCAGCTTGACAGGGGGATTACTAGTCAATGAGCAGTTCTTC.